These T cell receptor beta chains were read from a single sample in a study of lymphopenia after photon versus proton radiotherapy. TCRdb keeps only in-frame clones here, not all; method: immunoSEQ multiplex PCR. Found here are roughly 32,000 clones, 85% to 95% of them singletons; the top ten hold roughly 0.78%. The sequences come from peripheral blood, collected from a patient treated with photon-based radiotherapy. The receptors were gathered from a woman in her forties or fifties with cholangiocarcinoma. Both conserved end residues are part of each CDR3. The D gene is left open where the match is weak. Clone size is not always given. Where it is, it says once, few, many or a class for expanded clones.

CASSLGGQTPTDTQYF	TGTGCCAGCAGCTTAGGGGGCCAAACTCCCACAGATACGCAGTATTTT	NA	TRBV11-3	TRBJ2-3	NA
CASSTAVQQPQHF	TGTGCCAGCTCGACCGCCGTACAACAGCCCCAGCATTTT	NA	TRBV6-5	TRBJ1-5	NA
CASSPQGSGGLQYEQFF	TGTGCCAGCAGCCCCCAGGGTAGTGGCGGACTACAATATGAGCAGTTCTTC	NA	TRBV7-9	TRBJ2-1	NA
CSVESSYEQYF	TGCAGCGTTGAATCCTCCTACGAGCAGTACTTC	NA	TRBV29-1	TRBJ2-7	NA
CASSYSPSGQGRSYTF	TGTGCCAGCAGTTACTCTCCTTCGGGACAGGGGAGAAGCTACACCTTC	TRBD1	TRBV6-5	TRBJ1-2	NA
CASFRGSYEQYF	TGTGCCAGCTTTCGGGGGTCTTACGAGCAGTACTTC	NA	TRBV2	TRBJ2-7	once
CASIEGILIGYTF	TGTGCCAGCATAGAGGGGATTTTGATTGGCTACACCTTC	NA	TRBV2	TRBJ1-2	once
CASSLAGTQYF	TGCGCCAGCAGCTTGGCCGGGACCCAGTACTTC	NA	TRBV5-1	TRBJ2-5	NA
CASRRPGQGLYGHTF	TGTGCCAGCAGGCGACCGGGACAGGGGCTCTATGGCCACACCTTC	TRBD1	TRBV28	TRBJ1-2	NA
CASSLNTEAFF	TGCGCCAGCAGCTTAAACACTGAAGCTTTCTTT	NA	TRBV5-1	TRBJ1-1	NA
CAISGGGGEGYTF	TGTGCCATCAGTGGGGGAGGAGGGGAAGGCTACACCTTC	NA	TRBV10-3	TRBJ1-2	NA
CSGLPSSYNEQFF	TGCAGCGGACTTCCCAGCTCCTACAATGAGCAGTTCTTC	NA	TRBV29-1	TRBJ2-1	NA
CASGAGQVGPNGYTF	TGTGCCAGCGGAGCGGGACAGGTGGGCCCCAATGGCTACACCTTC	TRBD1	TRBV2	TRBJ1-2	NA
CASSLVTGSSPLHF	TGTGCCAGCAGCTTAGTTACTGGGAGTTCACCCCTCCACTTT	NA	TRBV7-9	TRBJ1-6	NA
CASRPQPSGNTIYF	TGTGCCAGCAGGCCACAACCATCTGGAAACACCATATATTTT	NA	TRBV6-1	TRBJ1-3	NA
CAISGTGTYEQYF	TGTGCCATCTCCGGGACAGGGACCTACGAGCAGTACTTC	TRBD1	TRBV10-3	TRBJ2-7	NA
CASSDPGGNTEAFF	TGTGCCAGCAGTGACCCCGGGGGTAACACTGAAGCTTTCTTT	NA	TRBV25-1	TRBJ1-1	NA
CASSPGGRGASSYNEQFF	TGCGCCAGCAGCCCGGGCGGGAGGGGAGCGTCCTCCTACAATGAGCAGTTCTTC	TRBD2	TRBV5-1	TRBJ2-1	NA
CASSLLGGSETLRDTQYF	TGTGCCAGCAGCTTACTGGGTGGATCGGAAACCCTCCGGGATACGCAGTATTTT	NA	TRBV7-8	TRBJ2-3	NA
CASSVDRGHEQYF	TGTGCCAGCAGTGTGGACAGGGGACACGAGCAGTACTTC	TRBD1	TRBV6-1	TRBJ2-7	NA
CASSGERTEAFF	TGTGCCAGTAGTGGGGAGCGCACTGAAGCTTTCTTT	NA	TRBV19	TRBJ1-1	NA
CASRQGQGYTF	TGTGCCAGTAGACAGGGCCAAGGCTACACCTTC	TRBD1	TRBV2	TRBJ1-2	few
CASTNTGELFF	TGTGCCAGCACCAATACCGGGGAGCTGTTTTTT	NA	TRBV27	TRBJ2-2	NA
CASSFGLAVAAQYF	TGTGCCAGCAGCTTCGGACTAGCGGTGGCTGCCCAGTACTTC	TRBD2	TRBV7-9	TRBJ2-5	NA
CALGWTGSYGYTF	TGTGCCCTTGGGTGGACAGGGTCCTATGGCTACACCTTC	TRBD1	TRBV30	TRBJ1-2	NA
CASDEGEVGGYTF	TGTGCCAGCGATGAGGGGGAGGTCGGTGGCTACACCTTC	NA	TRBV7-2	TRBJ1-2	NA
CASSAGTAGEQYF	TGCGCCAGCAGCGCTGGGACAGCCGGGGAGCAGTACTTC	TRBD1	TRBV10-1	TRBJ2-7	NA
CASSPPGTGGGGEQYF	TGTGCCAGCTCACCACCCGGGACAGGGGGTGGCGGCGAGCAGTACTTC	TRBD1	TRBV18	TRBJ2-7	once
CASSQRTDRDTIYF	TGCGCCAGCAGTCAAAGGACGGATAGGGACACCATATATTTT	NA	TRBV23-1	TRBJ1-3	NA